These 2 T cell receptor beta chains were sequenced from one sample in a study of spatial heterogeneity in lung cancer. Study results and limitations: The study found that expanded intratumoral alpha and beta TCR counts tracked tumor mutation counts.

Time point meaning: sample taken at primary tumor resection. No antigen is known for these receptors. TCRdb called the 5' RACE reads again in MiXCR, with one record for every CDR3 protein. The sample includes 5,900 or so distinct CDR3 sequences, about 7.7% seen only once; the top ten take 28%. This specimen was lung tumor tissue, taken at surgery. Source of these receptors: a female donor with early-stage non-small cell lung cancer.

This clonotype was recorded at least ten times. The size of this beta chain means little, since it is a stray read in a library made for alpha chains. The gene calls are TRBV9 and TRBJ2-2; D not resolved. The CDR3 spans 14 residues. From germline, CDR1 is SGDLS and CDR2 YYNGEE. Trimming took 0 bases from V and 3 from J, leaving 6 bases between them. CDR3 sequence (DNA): TGTGCCAGCAGCGTAGCCCACTACACCGGGGAGCTGTTTTTT. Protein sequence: CASSVAHYTGELFF.

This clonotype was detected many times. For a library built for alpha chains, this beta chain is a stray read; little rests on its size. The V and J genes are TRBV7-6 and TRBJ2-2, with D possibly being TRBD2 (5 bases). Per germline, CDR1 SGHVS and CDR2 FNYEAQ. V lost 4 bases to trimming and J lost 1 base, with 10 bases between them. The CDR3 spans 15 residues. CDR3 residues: CASSSFRGNTGELFF. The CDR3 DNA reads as TGTGCCAGCAGCTCTTTCCGGGGGAACACCGGGGAGCTGTTTTTT.